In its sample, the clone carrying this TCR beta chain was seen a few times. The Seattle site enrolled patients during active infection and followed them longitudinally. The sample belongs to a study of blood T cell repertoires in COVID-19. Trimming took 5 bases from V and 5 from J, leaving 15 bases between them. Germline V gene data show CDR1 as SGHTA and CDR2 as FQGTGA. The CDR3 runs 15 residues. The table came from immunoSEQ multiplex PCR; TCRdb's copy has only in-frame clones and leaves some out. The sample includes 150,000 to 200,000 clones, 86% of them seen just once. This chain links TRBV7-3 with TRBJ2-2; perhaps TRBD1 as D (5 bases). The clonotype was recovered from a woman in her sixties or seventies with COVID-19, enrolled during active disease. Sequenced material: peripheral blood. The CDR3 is CASSRVPGKTGELFF. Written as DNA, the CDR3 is TGTGCCAGCAGCCGAGTACCAGGGAAAACCGGGGAGCTGTTTTTT.